This T cell receptor beta chain was retrieved from a study of blood T cell repertoires in COVID-19. The authors' processing: Amplification with reference gene primers provided the estimates of nucleated cell counts. Method: immunoSEQ multiplex PCR; TCRdb's copy keeps in-frame clones and lacks some. V and J calls and clone size are copied from that table; D and trimming were computed from the DNA. The sample contains some 330,000 clones, 83% of which appear only once. Germline values: CDR1 MNHEY, CDR2 SVGAGI. J gave up 4 bases and V 5 bases, and 9 bases lay outside the gene matches. There are 15 residues in the CDR3. Self-reported history from a screening survey and questionnaire set each donor's cohort.

The source of this sequence is a woman between 45 and 60 years old who had recovered from COVID-19. Input material: PBMCs or T cells enriched from blood (not recorded which). V usage is TRBV6-5 and J usage is TRBJ1-2; 8 nucleotides match TRBD1. CDR3 sequence: CASSTWTGRAYGYTF. In nucleotides, the CDR3 is TGTGCCAGCAGTACCTGGACAGGGAGGGCCTATGGCTACACCTTC.